This T cell receptor (beta chain) emerged from a study of blood T cell repertoires in COVID-19. Whole-study context: Collection of acute and convalescent COVID-19 samples took place in the United States, Italy and Spain. Sources were T cells, B-cell-depleted T cells, or PBMCs; the material itself was cDNA or gDNA.

CDR1 and CDR2 (germline): SGHAT, FQNNGV. V lost 1 base to trimming and J lost 7 bases, with 23 bases between them. This CDR3 has 19 amino acids. Method: immunoSEQ multiplex PCR; TCRdb's copy keeps in-frame clones and lacks some. The data show roughly 170,000 clones, around 83% seen once. Seattle patients were enrolled while actively infected and followed longitudinally. The material sequenced was peripheral blood. The rearrangement uses TRBV11-2 and TRBJ1-6; TRBD1 might be the D (6 bases). This receptor was obtained from a woman in her forties or fifties with COVID-19, enrolled during active disease. The CDR3 region is CASSLVAQGVFKSNSPLHF. The DNA for the CDR3 is TGTGCCAGCAGCTTAGTCGCACAGGGTGTATTCAAATCCAATTCACCCCTCCACTTT.